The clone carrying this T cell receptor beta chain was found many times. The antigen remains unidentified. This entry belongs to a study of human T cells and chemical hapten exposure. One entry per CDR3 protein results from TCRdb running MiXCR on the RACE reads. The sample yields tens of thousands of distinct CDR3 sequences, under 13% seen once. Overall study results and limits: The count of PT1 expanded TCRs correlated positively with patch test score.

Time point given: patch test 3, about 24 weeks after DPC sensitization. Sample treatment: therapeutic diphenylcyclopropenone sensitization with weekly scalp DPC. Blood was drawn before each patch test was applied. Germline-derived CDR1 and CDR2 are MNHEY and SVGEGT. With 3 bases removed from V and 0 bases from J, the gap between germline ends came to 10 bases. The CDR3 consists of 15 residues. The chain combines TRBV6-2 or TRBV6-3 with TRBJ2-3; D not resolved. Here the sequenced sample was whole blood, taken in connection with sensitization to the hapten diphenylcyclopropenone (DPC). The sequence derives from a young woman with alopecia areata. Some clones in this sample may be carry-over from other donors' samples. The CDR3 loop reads CASSYSSSSTDTQYF. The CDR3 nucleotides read TGTGCCAGCAGTTATAGTTCGTCGAGCACAGATACGCAGTATTTT.